The entry below describes one TCR beta chain. Germline loops: CDR1 SGHRS, CDR2 YFSETQ. The CDR3 length is 14 residues. This sample was included in a study of T cells expressing NK-cell markers. TCRdb reanalyzed the 5' RACE reads, giving one entry per CDR3 protein sequence and no DNA. The sample yields about 300,000 distinct CDR3 sequences, of which the top ten take up roughly 4.2%. The chain combines TRBV5-1 with TRBJ2-4; the TRBD2 assignment by TCRdb is unverifiable without DNA. This TCR was recovered from a woman between 18 and 70 years old in good health. The sample comprised blood T cells: a sorted CD56 or NKG2C T cell subset, CD4+ or CD8+ T cells, or bulk PBMC T cells (not recorded which). The CDR3 sequence is CASSLEDGGDIQYF. Full variable domain (missing parts from reference TRBV5-1 and TRBJ2-4): KAGVTQTPRYLIKTRGQQVTLSCSPISGHRSVSWYQQTPGQGLQFLFEYFSETQRNKGNFPGRFSGRQFSNSRSEMNVSTLELGDSALYLCASSLEDGGDIQYFGAGTRLSVL.